The source of this T cell receptor (beta chain) is a study of T cell responses to AZD1222 COVID-19 vaccine. For this clone: Its antigen is unknown.

Profiling relied on immunoSEQ multiplex PCR, and the TCRdb table lists in-frame clones only, not all of them. The sample comprises approximately 180,000 clones, over 80% of which are singletons, and roughly 6% rests with the top ten. The CDR3 length is 14 residues. The V gene's germline CDR1 is LGHDT and CDR2 YNNKEL (reference sequence). Trimming removed 5 bases from V and 3 bases from J; junction bases left unmatched: 6. Study-level points and caveats: Mostly white British, mostly female donors; authors suggested clonal diversity may be underestimated. Targets within unmutated variant regions were reportedly found for nearly half of spike-specific TCRs.

The chain links TRBV3-1 (or the pseudogene TRBV3-2) to TRBJ1-2, with TRBD1 matching 7 bases. The sample consisted of peripheral blood, taken on day 0 of AZD1222 vaccination. The clonotype originates from an adult in good health. The CDR3 protein is CASSFVGTDYGYTF. CDR3 in DNA: TGTGCCAGCAGCTTCGTTGGGACAGACTATGGCTACACCTTC.